This is a list of T cell receptor beta chains from one sample in a study of blood T cells in healthy people across ages. One entry per CDR3 protein results from TCRdb running MiXCR on the 5' RACE reads. This repertoire shows 1.5 million to 1.8 million distinct CDR3 sequences, approximately 43% found once; its top ten account for over 3.5%. What was sequenced was blood. The source is a woman younger than 30 in good health. CDR3s include the opening cysteine and the closing phenylalanine or tryptophan. D genes are given only for firm matches.

d_call	v_call	cdr3_aa
NA	TRBV29-1	CSVQVRVSDIQYF
NA	TRBV20-1	CSAWGPSYEQYF
NA	TRBV29-1	CSGLMGDEQYF
TRBD2	TRBV19	CASSHGTRKSYAYEQYF
TRBD1	TRBV2	CASDREFGQPQHF
NA	TRBV7-2	CASNVNRVEAKNIQYF
TRBD1	TRBV5-1	CASSFIARGPDTQYF
TRBD1	TRBV6-2/TRBV6-3	CASSYGQGASLYEQYF
NA	TRBV7-2	CASSLQSRTNEQYF
NA	TRBV20-1	CSARSGALAKNIQYF
NA	TRBV20-1	CSARTQHRYEQYF
NA	TRBV7-9	CACSLGSGYEQYF
NA	TRBV7-9	CASSLEGVSSYNSPLHF
NA	TRBV18	CASSPPPTSADTQYF
NA	TRBV12-3/TRBV12-4	CASSLAFRGNTEAFF
NA	TRBV28	CASRGGESPLHF
TRBD1	TRBV6-2/TRBV6-3	CASSVGQRSGYGYTF
NA	TRBV5-1	CASSQYPTVSYEQYF
NA	TRBV24-1	CATSGGDFRSYNEQYF
TRBD2	TRBV20-1	CSAFSGGSSYNEQFF
NA	TRBV2	CASSEPGTYEQYF
NA	TRBV7-8	CASNPGLSYEQYF
NA	TRBV7-2	CASSPRPAGTQYF
NA	TRBV29-1	CSAAWGAYGYTF
NA	TRBV4-2	CASSHDEARGYNEQFF